This TCR beta chain was found in a study of CD8+CD57+ T cells in acquired aplastic anemia. With 1 base removed from V and 8 bases from J, the gap between germline ends came to 8 bases. There are 12 residues in the CDR3. The germline gives CDR1 SEHNR, CDR2 FQNEAQ (reference sequence). This clonotype was seen more than once but under ten times. The study profiled TCR beta VDJ and CDR3 using genomic DNA as template. TCRdb reprocessed the reads via MiXCR and lists one record per CDR3 protein. This table holds about 130,000 distinct CDR3 sequences, 40% to 60% found once. The V and J genes are TRBV7-9 and TRBJ1-1; no definite D call. Material for sequencing was sorted CD4+, CD8+, or CD8+CD57+ T cells (not recorded which) from PBMCs. This receptor was taken from a human donor in good health, serving as a control. CDR3 sequence reads: CASSLGQGEAFF. CDR3 coding DNA: TGTGCCAGCAGCTTAGGACAAGGGGAAGCTTTCTTT.